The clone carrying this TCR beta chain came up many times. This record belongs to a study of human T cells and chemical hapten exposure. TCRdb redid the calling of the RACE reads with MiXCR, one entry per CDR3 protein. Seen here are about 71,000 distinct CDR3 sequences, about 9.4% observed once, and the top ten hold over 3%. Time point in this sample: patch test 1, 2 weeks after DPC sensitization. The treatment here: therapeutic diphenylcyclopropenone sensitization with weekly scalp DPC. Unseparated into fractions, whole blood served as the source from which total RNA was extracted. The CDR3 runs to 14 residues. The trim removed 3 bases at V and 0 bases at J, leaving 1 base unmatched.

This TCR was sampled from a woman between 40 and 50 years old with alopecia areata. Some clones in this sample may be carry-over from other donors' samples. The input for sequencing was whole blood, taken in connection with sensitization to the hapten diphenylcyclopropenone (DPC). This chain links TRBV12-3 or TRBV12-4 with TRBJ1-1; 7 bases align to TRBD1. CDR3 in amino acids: CASSLTGLNTEAFF. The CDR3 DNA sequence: TGTGCCAGCAGTTTGACAGGGCTGAACACTGAAGCTTTCTTT.